This is a list of T cell receptor beta chains from one sample in a study of radiation and T cells in renal cell carcinoma. TCRdb keeps only in-frame clones here, not all; method: immunoSEQ multiplex PCR. This table has fewer than 55,000 clones, more than 80% appearing once. The sequenced sample was blood, obtained from a patient whose treatment included radiotherapy and nephrectomy. These receptors were taken from a woman in her sixties or seventies with renal cell carcinoma. Both conserved end residues are part of each CDR3. The order of the fields is V gene, clone size, J gene, CDR3 protein. Not every row has a clone size; where given, it reads once, few, many or a size class.

V gene: TRBV27
clone size: many
J gene: TRBJ2-2
CDR3 protein: CASSPLETGELFF

V gene: TRBV6-6
clone size: NA
J gene: TRBJ1-4
CDR3 protein: CASGLRGGEKLFF

V gene: TRBV21-1
clone size: NA
J gene: TRBJ1-1
CDR3 protein: CASSSTSAKAFF

V gene: TRBV18
clone size: NA
J gene: TRBJ1-5
CDR3 protein: CASSLFETTGDNQPQHF

V gene: TRBV29-1
clone size: NA
J gene: TRBJ2-3
CDR3 protein: CSVAGSTDTQYF

V gene: TRBV5-4
clone size: NA
J gene: TRBJ2-3
CDR3 protein: CASSSDGNFYSTDTQYF

V gene: TRBV4-1
clone size: NA
J gene: TRBJ2-2
CDR3 protein: CASSQDAGYTGELFF

V gene: TRBV9
clone size: few
J gene: TRBJ1-1
CDR3 protein: CASSRTANTEAFF

V gene: TRBV5-8
clone size: once
J gene: TRBJ2-1
CDR3 protein: CASSLEGQTSYNEQFF

V gene: TRBV9
clone size: NA
J gene: TRBJ2-1
CDR3 protein: CASSVATGGGGTEQFF

V gene: TRBV5-8
clone size: NA
J gene: TRBJ1-2
CDR3 protein: CASSLGGGWNREQHGYTF

V gene: TRBV5-5
clone size: NA
J gene: TRBJ1-3
CDR3 protein: CASSLAVGDGNTIYF

V gene: TRBV6-1
clone size: NA
J gene: TRBJ1-5
CDR3 protein: CASSEGVGNQPQHF

V gene: TRBV2
clone size: NA
J gene: TRBJ1-4
CDR3 protein: CASKKLPGEKLFF

V gene: TRBV1
clone size: NA
J gene: TRBJ2-4
CDR3 protein: CTSSQVRGDSPREAKNIQYF

V gene: TRBV6-6
clone size: few
J gene: TRBJ1-6
CDR3 protein: CASSQTTGADSPLHF

V gene: TRBV5-6
clone size: NA
J gene: TRBJ1-6
CDR3 protein: CASSLAGGGSPLHF

V gene: TRBV5-4
clone size: few
J gene: TRBJ2-2
CDR3 protein: CASSFEAGRNTGELFF

V gene: TRBV2
clone size: NA
J gene: TRBJ2-7
CDR3 protein: CASSPTTARRRTEQYF

V gene: TRBV15
clone size: NA
J gene: TRBJ2-5
CDR3 protein: CATSRDKLVQETQYF

V gene: TRBV5-8
clone size: NA
J gene: TRBJ2-2
CDR3 protein: CASSSSGTSGTGELFF

V gene: TRBV6-1
clone size: NA
J gene: TRBJ2-1
CDR3 protein: CASNEYIQGHEQFF

V gene: TRBV6-5
clone size: NA
J gene: TRBJ1-2
CDR3 protein: CASSEQGFYGYTF

V gene: TRBV18
clone size: NA
J gene: TRBJ1-6
CDR3 protein: CASSLETGVSTGSPLHF

V gene: TRBV9
clone size: once
J gene: TRBJ2-5
CDR3 protein: CASSVSGTSGIETQYF

V gene: TRBV18
clone size: NA
J gene: TRBJ2-7
CDR3 protein: CASSRGQSFYEQYF

V gene: TRBV9
clone size: NA
J gene: TRBJ2-5
CDR3 protein: CASSVGGNQETQYF

V gene: TRBV19
clone size: few
J gene: TRBJ1-1
CDR3 protein: CASSITQNTEAFF

V gene: TRBV14
clone size: NA
J gene: TRBJ2-3
CDR3 protein: CASSQDWGRNTDTQYF

V gene: TRBV9
clone size: NA
J gene: TRBJ2-2
CDR3 protein: CASSERGQNHGELFF

V gene: TRBV27
clone size: NA
J gene: TRBJ1-2
CDR3 protein: CASSPGQATSGYTF

V gene: TRBV4-2
clone size: NA
J gene: TRBJ2-7
CDR3 protein: CASSQGKGSYEQYF

V gene: TRBV19
clone size: NA
J gene: TRBJ2-3
CDR3 protein: CASRPRTTSTDTQYF

V gene: TRBV6-5
clone size: few
J gene: TRBJ1-1
CDR3 protein: CASSYWEQKLGAEAFF

V gene: TRBV5-1
clone size: once
J gene: TRBJ2-4
CDR3 protein: CASSFSGRQGIENIQYF

V gene: TRBV19
clone size: NA
J gene: TRBJ1-5
CDR3 protein: CARAGHSNQPQHF

V gene: TRBV2
clone size: NA
J gene: TRBJ2-3
CDR3 protein: CASHRLASVDTQYF

V gene: TRBV5-6
clone size: once
J gene: TRBJ2-2
CDR3 protein: CASSRLDSHGELFF

V gene: TRBV7-9
clone size: NA
J gene: TRBJ2-3
CDR3 protein: CASPSASRSMSTDTQYF

V gene: TRBV5-4
clone size: NA
J gene: TRBJ1-5
CDR3 protein: CASSEDVNQPQHF

V gene: TRBV7-9
clone size: NA
J gene: TRBJ1-2
CDR3 protein: CASSSRRQGNYGYTF

V gene: TRBV25-1
clone size: NA
J gene: TRBJ2-7
CDR3 protein: CASSDIYTYEQYF

V gene: TRBV9
clone size: few
J gene: TRBJ2-2
CDR3 protein: CASSWGQGATGELFF

V gene: TRBV11-2
clone size: NA
J gene: TRBJ2-5
CDR3 protein: CASSPGTQETQYF

V gene: TRBV11-3
clone size: NA
J gene: TRBJ2-1
CDR3 protein: CASSSYGGPTSNEQFF

V gene: TRBV7-9
clone size: once
J gene: TRBJ2-7
CDR3 protein: CASSPARASYEQYF

V gene: TRBV2
clone size: NA
J gene: TRBJ2-3
CDR3 protein: CASSESGVDTQYF

V gene: TRBV19
clone size: NA
J gene: TRBJ2-1
CDR3 protein: CASSISATEKNEQFF

V gene: TRBV6-6
clone size: NA
J gene: TRBJ2-1
CDR3 protein: CASSHSSGTNEQFF

V gene: TRBV5-1
clone size: NA
J gene: TRBJ2-4
CDR3 protein: CASSLGLPNIQYF

V gene: TRBV6-6
clone size: NA
J gene: TRBJ2-7
CDR3 protein: CASGPGGYEQYF

V gene: TRBV10-3
clone size: NA
J gene: TRBJ2-3
CDR3 protein: CAISELDTQYF